This TCR beta chain was recovered during a study of T cell repertoires in cytomegalovirus infection. General study points: Identification of carriers of CMV plus the relevant HLA was achieved through cumulative public TCR beta family frequency. The response measured ex vivo was dominated by TCR beta clonotypes (HLA-C-restricted and CMV-specific).

TCRdb analysed the reads with MiXCR anew, one entry per CDR3 protein. The table has about 360,000 distinct CDR3 sequences, approximately 30% seen once. A remark on this clonotype: Antigen: not known.

CDR1 is MNHEY and CDR2 is SMNVEV in the germline V gene (reference sequence). Trimming took 5 bases from V and 4 from J; bases not matched to a gene: 8. This CDR3 contains 17 residues. This clonotype was obtained from a human donor in good health (CMV status not recorded). Some clones in this sample may be carry-over from other donors' samples. This material consisted of cultured PBMCs, taken from culture after CMV antigen stimulation. The chain combines TRBV27 with TRBJ2-3, with 14 bases that match TRBD2. The CDR3 is CASSRLAGGPDADTQYF. CDR3 nucleotides: TGTGCCAGCAGTCGACTAGCGGGAGGGCCGGACGCAGATACGCAGTATTTT.